This section outlines one T cell receptor beta chain sequence together with its context. TCRdb reanalysed the 5' RACE reads using MiXCR and keeps one entry per CDR3 protein. Here the sample spans 300,000 to 400,000 distinct CDR3 sequences, roughly 7.5% being singletons. This sample stems from a study of T cells after yellow fever vaccination. This sequence was found in a young man who received the YFV17D yellow fever vaccine. The specimen comprised PBMCs, sampled more than 35 days after the first yellow fever vaccination.

The CDR3 DNA reads TGTGCCTTCACCGGGACAGGAGCTTTCTACGAGCAGTACGTC. Translating it yields CAFTGTGAFYEQYV. The J gene is TRBJ2-7, the V gene TRBV7-7; 8 bases line up with TRBD1. The CDR3 is made up of 14 amino acids. V shed 11 bases, J shed 3 bases, and the junction held 12 bases outside the gene matches. CDR1 is SSHAT, CDR2 FNYEAQ, per germline (reference sequence).